This is a list of T cell receptor beta chains from one sample in a study of PD-1 blockade in mismatch repair-deficient tumors. Sequencing used immunoSEQ multiplex PCR; TCRdb keeps in-frame clones, though not all of them. The sample has about 130,000 clones; around nine tenths are singletons. Sequenced here: peripheral blood, sampled 70 to 72 weeks after starting pembrolizumab. The receptor source for this set is an adult with mismatch repair-deficient cancer. CDR3s include the opening cysteine and the closing phenylalanine or tryptophan. D genes are given only for firm matches. Not every row has a clone size; where given, it reads once, few, many or a size class.

TRBJ2-1 | TRBV6-5 | medium-sized | . | CASSYGGKEQFF | TGTGCCAGCAGTTACGGGGGGAAGGAGCAGTTCTTC
TRBJ2-7 | TRBV6-5 | few | TRBD1 | CASSPGGGEQYF | TGTGCCAGCAGCCCAGGGGGTGGCGAGCAGTACTTC
TRBJ1-1 | TRBV27 | . | . | CASSLGMNTEAFF | TGTGCCAGCAGTTTAGGGATGAACACTGAAGCTTTCTTT
TRBJ1-2 | TRBV30 | few | TRBD1 | CAWSAGTGGDYGYTF | TGTGCCTGGAGTGCCGGGACAGGGGGGGACTATGGCTACACCTTC
TRBJ2-1 | TRBV11-2 | . | . | CASSSGLSPYNEQFF | TGTGCCAGCAGCTCCGGTCTATCCCCCTACAATGAGCAGTTCTTC
TRBJ2-7 | TRBV30 | . | . | CASGTREQYF | TGTGCCTCCGGGACGAGGGAGCAGTACTTC
TRBJ2-2 | TRBV6-5 | . | TRBD1 | CASSYSGQGAGELFF | TGTGCCAGCAGTTACTCAGGACAGGGGGCCGGGGAGCTGTTTTTT
TRBJ2-3 | TRBV5-1 | . | TRBD1 | CASRPQGASTDTQYF | TGCGCCAGCAGACCCCAGGGGGCCTCCACAGATACGCAGTATTTT
TRBJ2-7 | TRBV13 | . | TRBD1 | CASSLGGGGPSYEQYF | TGTGCCAGCAGCTTAGGAGGGGGCGGGCCCTCCTACGAGCAGTACTTC
TRBJ2-2 | TRBV7-2 | . | . | CASSLDWVGTGELFF | TGTGCCAGCAGCTTAGATTGGGTAGGGACCGGGGAGCTGTTTTTT
TRBJ1-5 | TRBV28 | . | . | CASRLRSNQPQHF | TGTGCCAGCAGGTTACGTAGCAATCAGCCCCAGCATTTT
TRBJ2-1 | TRBV10-3 | . | . | CAISDGREVRDEQFF | TGTGCCATCAGTGATGGCAGGGAGGTGCGAGATGAGCAGTTCTTC
TRBJ2-5 | TRBV2 | . | TRBD1 | CASSPGTGAETQYF | TGTGCCAGCAGTCCTGGGACAGGGGCAGAGACCCAGTACTTC
TRBJ2-3 | TRBV25-1 | . | TRBD2 | CASSGLARGAQYF | TGTGCCAGCTCGGGACTAGCGCGAGGTGCGCAGTATTTT
TRBJ2-2 | TRBV2 | . | TRBD1 | CASSGQGAGTGELFF | TGTGCCAGCAGTGGACAGGGGGCGGGCACCGGGGAGCTGTTTTTT
TRBJ2-2 | TRBV4-1 | . | TRBD1 | CASSHDRGGTNTGELFF | TGCGCCAGCAGCCACGACAGGGGAGGAACGAACACCGGGGAGCTGTTTTTT
TRBJ2-5 | TRBV11-2 | . | TRBD2 | CASSFSAGAETQYF | TGTGCCAGCAGCTTTTCTGCGGGAGCGGAGACCCAGTACTTC
TRBJ2-1 | TRBV27 | . | TRBD2 | CASSLSLAVGNEQFF | TGTGCCAGCAGTTTAAGTCTAGCGGTGGGGAATGAGCAGTTCTTC
TRBJ2-5 | TRBV6-5 | . | TRBD1 | CASSYGTGEETQYF | TGTGCCAGCAGTTACGGGACAGGGGAAGAGACCCAGTACTTC
TRBJ2-7 | TRBV28 | . | . | CASSLFAYYEQYF | TGTGCCAGCAGTTTATTTGCCTATTACGAGCAGTACTTC
TRBJ2-3 | TRBV6-5 | . | . | CASTDSVTDTQYF | TGTGCCAGCACCGACTCTGTAACAGATACGCAGTATTTT
TRBJ2-7 | TRBV28 | . | . | CASSVSGSYEQYF | TGTGCCAGCAGTGTATCGGGCTCCTACGAGCAGTACTTC
TRBJ1-4 | TRBV27 | . | . | CASSLSGWANEKLFF | TGTGCCAGCAGTTTATCTGGCTGGGCTAATGAAAAACTGTTTTTT
TRBJ2-7 | TRBV29-1 | . | TRBD2 | CSALAGRYEQYF | TGCAGCGCCCTAGCGGGAAGGTACGAGCAGTACTTC
TRBJ2-7 | TRBV19 | . | TRBD2 | CASSTTTSDSYEQYF | TGTGCCAGTAGTACCACGACTAGCGATTCCTACGAGCAGTACTTC
TRBJ1-1 | TRBV19 | . | . | CASSIDSGTMNTEAFF | TGTGCCAGTAGTATAGATTCCGGGACTATGAACACTGAAGCTTTCTTT
TRBJ1-2 | TRBV29-1 | . | . | CSVESTDPGYTF | TGCAGCGTTGAATCAACGGACCCGGGCTACACCTTC
TRBJ1-2 | TRBV6-1 | . | . | CASSEELEGFSGYGYTF | TGTGCCAGCAGTGAAGAGTTAGAAGGGTTCAGCGGCTATGGCTACACCTTC
TRBJ2-5 | TRBV7-9 | . | TRBD2 | CASSLSGTIDQETQYF | TGTGCCAGCAGCTTATCCGGGACTATAGACCAAGAGACCCAGTACTTC
TRBJ2-3 | TRBV11-2 | . | . | CASSLRDFAPDTQYF | TGTGCCAGCAGCTTGAGGGACTTCGCACCAGATACGCAGTATTTT
TRBJ1-2 | TRBV9 | . | TRBD1 | CASSDPGQLHPYTF | TGTGCCAGCAGCGATCCGGGACAGCTTCATCCATACACCTTC
TRBJ1-1 | TRBV4-2 | few | . | CASSPQAENTEAFF | TGTGCCAGCAGCCCACAAGCAGAGAACACTGAAGCTTTCTTT
TRBJ2-1 | TRBV5-1 | . | TRBD2 | CASSLEGLRYNEQFF | TGCGCCAGCAGCTTGGAGGGACTAAGATACAATGAGCAGTTCTTC
TRBJ1-2 | TRBV10-2 | . | . | CASSESPEYYGYTF | TGCGCCAGCAGTGAGTCTCCGGAGTACTATGGCTACACCTTC
TRBJ2-2 | TRBV27 | . | TRBD2 | CASSFLAGGNTGELFF | TGTGCCAGCAGTTTCTTAGCGGGAGGGAACACCGGGGAGCTGTTTTTT
TRBJ2-5 | TRBV5-1 | . | TRBD1 | CASSFGPGQGETQYF | TGCGCCAGCAGCTTCGGCCCCGGACAGGGGGAGACCCAGTACTTC
TRBJ2-7 | TRBV6-6 | . | TRBD2 | CASTPSWLADYEQYF | TGTGCCAGCACCCCCAGTTGGCTAGCGGACTACGAGCAGTACTTC
TRBJ2-1 | TRBV10-3 | . | TRBD2 | CAISEASGNPYNEQFF | TGTGCCATCAGTGAGGCTAGCGGGAATCCCTACAATGAGCAGTTCTTC
TRBJ1-2 | TRBV11-2 | . | . | CASSLPGRIIGYTF | TGTGCCAGCAGCCTGCCGGGCCGCATCATCGGCTACACCTTC
TRBJ2-7 | TRBV18 | . | TRBD2 | CASSPLGGGEQYF | TGTGCCAGCTCACCTCTCGGCGGGGGCGAGCAGTACTTC
TRBJ1-1 | TRBV19 | . | TRBD1 | CASSPGTAGTTEAFF | TGTGCCAGTAGTCCAGGGACAGCCGGGACCACTGAAGCTTTCTTT
TRBJ1-2 | TRBV29-1 | few | . | CSVDRQGSHGYTF | TGCAGCGTTGATCGGCAGGGATCGCATGGCTACACCTTC
TRBJ1-3 | TRBV28 | . | TRBD1 | CASSSGGQGDFSGNTIYF | TGTGCCAGCAGCTCCGGGGGACAGGGGGATTTTTCTGGAAACACCATATATTTT
TRBJ2-7 | TRBV7-6 | . | TRBD2 | CASSLSAGVLHEQYF | TGTGCCAGCAGCTTATCTGCGGGAGTTCTCCACGAGCAGTACTTC
TRBJ2-7 | TRBV29-1 | . | . | CSVEDRGVGEQYF | TGCAGCGTTGAAGATCGTGGGGTGGGCGAGCAGTACTTC
TRBJ1-3 | TRBV19 | . | . | CASSIKWPPHSGNTIYF | TGTGCCAGTAGTATAAAATGGCCCCCGCACTCTGGAAACACCATATATTTT
TRBJ1-1 | TRBV10-3 | . | . | CAISDEYTEAFF | TGTGCCATCAGTGATGAGTACACTGAAGCTTTCTTT